The 22 T cell receptor beta chains reported below all come from one sample, sequenced in a study of Graves' ophthalmopathy and Graves' hyperthyroidism. Amplifying from RNA transcripts, the study obtained TCR beta CDR3 regions. Second-round multiplex PCR followed a first-round RT-PCR using HTBI primers. From the multiplex PCR reads, TCRdb called clonotypes with MiXCR, one entry per CDR3 protein. This sample carries some 170,000 distinct CDR3 sequences, around two fifths of them seen once, and the ten largest clones take over 7%. The specimen was peripheral blood. The receptors shown here come from a man aged 30-40 years with Graves' ophthalmopathy.

V gene TRBV7-9 combines with J gene TRBJ2-7; unclear D gene. Germline loops: CDR1 SEHNR, CDR2 FQNEAQ (reference sequence). There are 13 residues in the CDR3. V was cut by 8 bases and J by 4 bases, with 15 bases left in between. CDR3 sequence: CASRPAGTYEQYF. CDR3 in DNA: TGTGCCAGCCGCCCTGCAGGTACATACGAGCAGTACTTC.

There are many counts of this clonotype. The gene calls are TRBV27 and TRBJ1-5; TRBD1 aligns across 7 bases. CDR1 is MNHEY and CDR2 is SMNVEV in the germline V gene (reference sequence). The V gene end was trimmed by 8 bases and the J gene end by 6 bases; junction bases not matched to a gene: 4. The CDR3 covers 12 residues. The CDR3 DNA follows: TGTGCCAGCCGACAGGGAGGTCAGCCCCAGCATTTT. This sequence encodes CASRQGGQPQHF.

This clonotype was detected many times. This chain connects TRBV2 to TRBJ1-5; 7 bases align to TRBD1. J was trimmed by 4 bases and V by 4 bases; bases with no gene match: 4. The CDR3 sequence is 14 residues long. Germline CDR1 is SNHLY and CDR2 is FYNNEI. The CDR3 here is CASSATGRNQPQHF. Here the CDR3 DNA reads TGTGCCAGCAGTGCGACAGGGAGGAATCAGCCCCAGCATTTT.

V and J are TRBV20-1 and TRBJ2-4, with TRBD2 matching 11 bases. J gave up 1 base and V 1 base, and 24 bases lay outside the gene matches. Germline CDR1 DFQATT, CDR2 SNEGSKA (reference sequence). This CDR3 comprises 23 residues. The CDR3, as DNA: TGCAGTGCTAGAGGAAGGACTCCGATAGCGGGAGGGCTCCCCGGTTGGGCCAAAAACATTCAGTACTTC. This gives the protein CSARGRTPIAGGLPGWAKNIQYF.

This chain uses TRBV12-3 or TRBV12-4 with TRBJ1-2, with D maybe TRBD1 (5 bases). The CDR3 is 14 amino acids. The V and J ends lost 7 bases and 7 bases respectively, with 19 bases between them. The CDR3 loop is CASTNLQGRGGYTF. Here the CDR3 DNA reads TGTGCCAGCACAAACCTCCAGGGACGGGGTGGCTACACCTTC.

This sequence joins TRBV29-1 and TRBJ1-2; D not certain. Per the germline V gene, CDR1 is SQVTM and CDR2 is ANQGSEA. There are 12 residues in the CDR3. Trimming removed 2 bases at V and 7 bases at J, with 11 bases between. CDR3 sequence (DNA): TGCAGCGTTGAACCTTACGGGAGTGGCTACACCTTC. The encoded protein is CSVEPYGSGYTF.

This rearrangement joins TRBV20-1 to TRBJ2-5; tentative D call: TRBD1 (7 bases). V was cut by 3 bases and J by 5 bases, with 28 bases left in between. This CDR3 region has 18 residues. Per germline, CDR1 DFQATT and CDR2 SNEGSKA (reference sequence). CDR3 loop: CSARAYPGQVGRLETQYF. CDR3 DNA sequence: TGCAGTGCTAGGGCCTATCCCGGACAGGTTGGGAGGCTGGAGACCCAGTACTTC.

The rearrangement links TRBV6-1 to TRBJ1-2; 9 nucleotides agree with TRBD1. Trimming removed 8 bases from V and 7 bases from J; junction bases left unmatched: 11. CDR1 is MNHNS, CDR2 SASEGT, per germline. This CDR3 contains 14 residues. In DNA, the CDR3 is TGTGCCAGCGGTCCCACAGGGGGCTTCGCTGGCTACACCTTC. Translation: CASGPTGGFAGYTF.

This clonotype occurred many times. The V and J genes are TRBV10-3 and TRBJ2-7; TRBD1 matches 7 bases. The CDR3 is 14 residues long. V lost 2 bases, J lost 4 bases, and 5 bases stayed unmatched. Germline loops: CDR1 ENHRY, CDR2 SYGVKD. In DNA form, the CDR3 reads TGTGCCATCAGTGAGGGCAGGGGGAAGTACGAGCAGTACTTC. As protein: CAISEGRGKYEQYF.

The chain recombines TRBV20-1 with TRBJ2-7; TRBD2 matches at 10 bases. This CDR3 has 14 residues. V was clipped by 5 bases and J by 0 bases; unmatched bases: 4. Germline CDR1 DFQATT, CDR2 SNEGSKA (reference sequence). CDR3 protein: CSAVAGGFSYEQYF. The CDR3 bases are TGCAGTGCTGTAGCGGGAGGTTTCTCCTACGAGCAGTACTTC.

This clonotype has more than one count but fewer than ten. V gene TRBV28 combines with J gene TRBJ2-7; D is undetermined. The length of the CDR3 is 14 residues. From germline, CDR1 is MDHEN and CDR2 SYDVKM. The ends were cut back, 3 bases at V and 0 bases at J, with 9 bases in the middle. The CDR3 reads CASSFTLSSYEQYF. In DNA, the CDR3 is TGTGCCAGCAGTTTCACCCTCAGCTCCTACGAGCAGTACTTC.

This clonotype has ten or more counts. The chain links TRBV30 to TRBJ2-7; D is perhaps TRBD1 or TRBD2 (6 bases each). Looked up from germline, CDR1 is GTSNPN and CDR2 is SVGIG (reference sequence). Trimming took off 5 bases at V and 3 bases at J, with 14 bases between the two ends. The CDR3 totals 13 residues. In DNA, the CDR3 is TGTGCCTGGGAAGGGGGGAAGGGCTACGAGCAGTACTTC. Encoded protein: CAWEGGKGYEQYF.

This chain uses TRBV6-2 or TRBV6-3 with TRBJ2-7; no reliable D call. CDR1 is MNHEY, CDR2 SVGEGT, per germline. The V end lost 6 bases, the J end lost 4 bases, and 10 bases lay between the germline ends. This CDR3 is built from 12 residues. The CDR3 sequence: CASSPEIYEQYF. The CDR3 DNA reads as TGTGCCAGCAGCCCGGAGATTTACGAGCAGTACTTC.

V and J are TRBV30 and TRBJ1-6; unclear D gene. The CDR3 sequence is 10 residues long. Between the trimmed V and J ends, which lost 5 bases and 11 bases, there was a span of 7 bases. Germline lookup yields CDR1 GTSNPN and CDR2 SVGIG (reference sequence). CDR3 sequence (DNA): TGTGCCTGGGGCATGGCACCCCTCCACTTT. Amino acids: CAWGMAPLHF.

This clonotype was detected ten times or more. This chain joins TRBV7-9 and TRBJ1-2; maybe TRBD1 (5 bases). The germline gives CDR1 SEHNR, CDR2 FQNEAQ (reference sequence). The V gene lost 3 bases and the J gene lost 8 bases, with 10 bases spanning the gap. CDR3 length equals 12 residues. CDR3 nucleotide sequence: TGTGCCAGCAGCTTCGGGGACGGAGGCTACACCTTC. Residues: CASSFGDGGYTF.

This sequence joins TRBV6-2 or TRBV6-3 and TRBJ2-5; D call uncertain. The V and J ends lost 7 bases and 4 bases respectively, with 16 bases between them. The germline gives CDR1 MNHEY, CDR2 SVGEGT. CDR3 length: 14 amino acids. CDR3 sequence reads: CASTMLVDTETQYF. The CDR3 DNA sequence: TGTGCCAGCACCATGTTGGTGGATACAGAGACCCAGTACTTC.

V usage is TRBV6-5 and J usage is TRBJ2-5, with D perhaps matching TRBD1 or TRBD2 (6 bases each). Germline CDR1 reads MNHEY; CDR2 reads SVGAGI. The CDR3 consists of 16 residues. V lost 4 bases and J lost 5, with 20 bases in between. The CDR3 loop reads CASSFPLGGPGETQYF. CDR3 nucleotide sequence: TGTGCCAGCAGTTTCCCTCTCGGGGGCCCCGGGGAGACCCAGTACTTC.

This clonotype was recorded once. The V and J genes are TRBV6-1 and TRBJ1-1, with D uncertain. Trimming shortened V by 1 base and J by 3 bases, and 12 bases separated the two germline ends. Germline V gene sequence: CDR1 MNHNS, CDR2 SASEGT. The length of the CDR3 is 15 residues. As DNA, the CDR3 is TGTGCCAGCAGTGAAGGCAGACCTATTTACACTGAAGCTTTCTTT. Its translation is CASSEGRPIYTEAFF.

This clonotype appeared many times. Compared with germline, one end of the junction differs, possibly owing to a read error. This chain joins TRBV12-3 or TRBV12-4 and TRBJ1-1; D is ambiguous. The CDR3 covers 14 residues. CDR3 nucleotide sequence: TGTGCCAGCAGTTTTTCTGGGCGTAGGACTGGAGCTTTCTTT. It encodes CASSFSGRRTGAFF.

In this sample, this clonotype turned up many times. The V gene is TRBV11-3, the J gene TRBJ2-5; tentatively, D is TRBD2 (5 bases). The CDR3 loop spans 13 amino acids. Trimming stripped 1 base from V and 5 bases from J, with 8 bases between. Germline V CDR1 and CDR2: SGHNT, YENEEA. CDR3 in DNA: TGTGCCAGCAGCTTAGGGGGAGTGGAGACCCAGTACTTC. Protein: CASSLGGVETQYF.

This clonotype was seen ten or more times. The chain employs TRBV6-2 or TRBV6-3 and TRBJ2-5, with D possibly being TRBD1 or TRBD2 (5 bases each). This CDR3 contains 13 residues. CDR1 is MNHEY, CDR2 SVGEGT, per germline. Trimming took 8 bases from V and 7 from J, leaving 17 bases between them. CDR3 bases: TGTGCCAGCCGACCGGGACCCCGGGGGACCCAGTACTTC. This translates into CASRPGPRGTQYF.

This chain's CDR3 is CASSQVQDDTEAFF. CDR3 DNA sequence: TGCGCCAGCAGCCAAGTGCAGGATGACACTGAAGCTTTCTTT. V is TRBV4-1 and J is TRBJ1-1; D is unclear. The CDR3 runs to 14 residues. Looked up from germline, CDR1 is MGHRA and CDR2 is YSYEKL. V was clipped by 1 base and J by 3 bases, with 9 bases between them.